This T cell receptor (beta chain) was retrieved from a study of T cell repertoires in cytomegalovirus infection. About the study: Evidence of both CMV infection and a matching HLA type came from public TCR beta signatures. Study results and limitations: HLA-C-restricted CMV-specific TCR beta clonotypes were dominant in the ex vivo response. Identification of carriers of CMV plus the relevant HLA was performed using cumulative public TCR beta family frequency.

TCRdb ran MiXCR on the reads and lists one entry per CDR3 protein. The sample shows around 530,000 distinct CDR3 sequences, less than 30% of them seen only once. A word on this clonotype: What it binds is unknown.

This CDR3 comprises 16 residues. V shed 1 base and J shed 3 bases, with 12 bases lying between them. Per the germline V gene, CDR1 is SGHNT and CDR2 is YENEEA. Specimen: PBMCs. The sequence was obtained from a human donor in good health (CMV status not recorded). Some clones in this sample may be carry-over from other donors' samples. The chain employs TRBV11-3 and TRBJ2-2; no clear D gene. CDR3 sequence reads: CASSLGSSAYTGELFF. In DNA, the CDR3 is TGTGCCAGCAGCTTAGGCTCGAGCGCCTACACCGGGGAGCTGTTTTTT.